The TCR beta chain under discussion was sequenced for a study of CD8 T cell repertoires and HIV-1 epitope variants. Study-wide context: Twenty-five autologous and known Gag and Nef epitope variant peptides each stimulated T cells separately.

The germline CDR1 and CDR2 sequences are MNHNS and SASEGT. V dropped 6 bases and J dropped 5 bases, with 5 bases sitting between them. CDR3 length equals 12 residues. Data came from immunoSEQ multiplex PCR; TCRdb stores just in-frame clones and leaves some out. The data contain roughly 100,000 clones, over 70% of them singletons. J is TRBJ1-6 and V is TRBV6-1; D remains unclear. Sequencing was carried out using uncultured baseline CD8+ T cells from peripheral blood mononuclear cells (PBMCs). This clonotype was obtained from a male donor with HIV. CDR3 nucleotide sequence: TGTGCCAGCAGAGAGAATAATTCACCCCTCCACTTT. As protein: CASRENNSPLHF.